This T cell receptor beta chain was retrieved from a study of shared clonotypes between healthy human individuals (dated by TCRdb to about 2020). Study-wide context: The cohort comprised two women and a few men aged 18 to 49 years. For each donor, CD4 naive and CD4 memory were each run on three plates, CD8 naive on two plates, and CD8 memory on one plate. The study deeply sequenced blood TCR repertoires of several healthy adults to estimate repertoire size and the extent of clonotype sharing between individuals. To increase sequencing depth and limit assay-specific biases, different laboratories used diverse techniques to prepare libraries and sequence TCR repertoires. Between about 0.94 and 8.9 billion PBMCs per donor were obtained by leukapheresis. Results the study describes overall, beyond this receptor: Even with the large sequencing depth, rarefaction of the sorted-subset datasets indicated that sequencing was incomplete. Compared with non-shared clonotypes, the clonotypes found in all four sorted-subset donors had higher generation probabilities. Larger estimated clonotype richness was generally found for naive subsets than for memory subsets. Sampling was limited to blood, and TCR repertoires in tissue likely differ from TCR repertoires in blood. Because the study included a small number of donors, the genetic and exposure-history diversity represented was limited. About 5% of naive CD4, approximately 3.7% of naive CD8, around 2.3% of memory CD4, and 0.35% to 0.5% of memory CD8 clonotypes were shared across a few donors. Pairwise subsampling indicated that sequencing depth was expected to affect the degree of clonotype sharing among donors.

CD8 naive samples were obtained by positive selection for CCR7 among CD45RO-negative cells, yielding a CD45RA+CCR7+ population from which TemRA cells were excluded. Donors were healthy HIV-negative adults with no recently reported acute infections or vaccinations. Only Caucasian adults living in Nashville, Tennessee, USA were represented among the donors. After blood collection by leukapheresis, PBMCs were isolated using Ficoll-Histopaque density gradient centrifugation and then cryopreserved in the vapor phase of liquid nitrogen. Analytical flow cytometry was used to check the purity and quantity of every magnetically sorted T cell population. Genomic DNA was isolated from every sorted fraction and measured by UV absorbance on a Nanodrop 2000c. Using the deep immunoSEQ assay, multiplex PCR amplified TCR CDR3 regions from genomic DNA. For each cell subset, the extracted genomic DNA was distributed evenly across all wells of several immunoSEQ 96-well plates, and each plate served as one replicate. For sorted subsets, 200 ng of genomic DNA, equivalent to some 33,000 T cell genomes, went into each replicate PCR. The purified libraries were quantified using a Qubit 3.0 fluorometer, sized with a Bioanalyzer 2100, and then quantified again using the KAPA Library Quantification kit. Each immunoSEQ 96-well plate was sequenced on its own single-read 150-cycle Illumina NextSeq 550 flow cell. The authors' pipeline ran thus. The immunoSEQ output contained only junctional sequences without quality scores, so filtering could not match that applied to full-length reads. Sequences were annotated with PyIR, a Python wrapper for IgBLAST v1.9, and V/J genes and CDR3 were assigned using IMGT germline references. Any read was removed if the V/J assignment was weak (E-value above 1e-6), the CDR3 was missing, or the read contained stop codons, out-of-frame junctions, or ambiguous translated residues. V3J clonotypes were defined by identical inferred V gene, J gene, and CDR3 amino acid sequence. Percentage overlap between repertoires was calculated by dividing the number of shared unique clonotypes by the size of the smaller repertoire. Richness of each repertoire was evaluated using RTK rarefaction, the Chao1 estimator, and Recon v2.1 estimates of unobserved clonotypes. OLGA was used to compute generation probabilities for all TCRbeta clonotypes that the gDNA method yielded from four donors. TCRdb holds this immuneACCESS table with in-frame rearrangements only. Some clones are missing; in checked studies, unresolved V genes explain under half, and the rest has no known cause. The DNA gave D and trimming, while V, J and clone size come from that table. Within this sample are approximately 840,000 clones, with about 96% of them counted one time only. The ten largest clones capture about 0.22% of the sample.

With regard to this clone: There is no known antigen for this receptor. There are no base qualities to consult, and no much larger clone falls within one base.

For CDR1 and CDR2, the germline V gene lists SGHTA and FQGNSA. The CDR3 runs 16 residues from the cysteine to the phenylalanine. The entry retains the CDR3 DNA only, 48 bases that are in frame from base 1. V loses 0 bases of germline sequence and J loses 1 base, and the interval between the two ends is 13 bases. The material sequenced was naive CD8+ T cells sorted from blood. Interpreted using the paper, the cell subset or site label stands for: CD45RA+CCR7+. This receptor was taken from a man aged 30 to 39 in good health. The rearrangement joined TRBV7-2 to TRBJ2-7; the D gene is unclear. Here the CDR3 is given as CASSLAFGRRSYEQYF. The nucleotides are TGTGCCAGCAGCTTAGCTTTCGGAAGGCGTTCCTACGAGCAGTACTTC.